The rows below give T cell receptor beta chains drawn from one sample of a study of shared clonotypes between healthy human individuals. The method was immunoSEQ multiplex PCR; TCRdb's version includes in-frame clones alone and lacks a portion of them. The sample records around 2,000,000 clones, 85% to 95% being singletons. The sequenced material came from naive CD8+ T cells sorted from blood. These receptor sequences come from a man aged 18-30 years in good health. CDR3s include the opening cysteine and the closing phenylalanine or tryptophan. Each record gives: CDR3 protein, J gene, V gene.

CDR3: CASSLDRSYGYTF; J: TRBJ1-2; V: TRBV5-1
CDR3: CASRGTGTGVYGYTF; J: TRBJ1-2; V: TRBV9
CDR3: CASSQETQYF; J: TRBJ2-5; V: TRBV2
CDR3: CASQIRDRAYFWNQPQHF; J: TRBJ1-5; V: TRBV19
CDR3: CASSPSGPGYYGYTF; J: TRBJ1-2; V: TRBV27
CDR3: CASSFRREGSDEQYF; J: TRBJ2-7; V: TRBV28
CDR3: CASSFYDPASEQYF; J: TRBJ2-7; V: TRBV5-1
CDR3: CASSLAGSGNTIYF; J: TRBJ1-3; V: TRBV7-6
CDR3: CASSGDGEGNTEAFF; J: TRBJ1-1; V: TRBV5-4
CDR3: CASSVFGGPETQYF; J: TRBJ2-5; V: TRBV9
CDR3: CASAGSAGNTIYF; J: TRBJ1-3; V: TRBV6-1
CDR3: CASRGLPSAFF; J: TRBJ1-1; V: TRBV6-5
CDR3: CASSPDPWDGYTF; J: TRBJ1-2; V: TRBV19
CDR3: CASSSGLSTDTQYF; J: TRBJ2-3; V: TRBV7-9
CDR3: CASSEGGFGGNQPQHF; J: TRBJ1-5; V: TRBV13
CDR3: CASSPHPRETQYF; J: TRBJ2-5; V: TRBV13
CDR3: CASSLSISLGEETQYF; J: TRBJ2-5; V: TRBV5-1
CDR3: CASSETGSLREQYF; J: TRBJ2-7; V: TRBV9
CDR3: CASLNGTDHQETQYF; J: TRBJ2-5; V: TRBV16
CDR3: CASSLSVGYSPLHF; J: TRBJ1-6; V: TRBV27
CDR3: CASSFGGVYEQYF; J: TRBJ2-7; V: TRBV11-2
CDR3: CASSPRGMNTEAFF; J: TRBJ1-1; V: TRBV27
CDR3: CASSPIFPGANVLTF; J: TRBJ2-6; V: TRBV6-5
CDR3: CASRPQGTGPYGYTF; J: TRBJ1-2; V: TRBV5-4
CDR3: CASSSLGYKQYF; J: TRBJ2-7; V: TRBV6-5
CDR3: CASSLGQGNIYEQYF; J: TRBJ2-7; V: TRBV5-6
CDR3: CASSLVAGTGVNQPQHF; J: TRBJ1-5; V: TRBV27
CDR3: CSVEGVGYEQYF; J: TRBJ2-7; V: TRBV29-1